This T cell receptor beta chain was captured in a study of blood T cell repertoires in COVID-19. This study enrolled people aged roughly 18 to 89 from around 26 US geographic areas. Two consecutive negative NP/OP PCR tests, clearance, or resolved symptoms defined Cohort 3 recovery. The assay was immunoSEQ multiplex PCR, and TCRdb's table has in-frame clones only and misses some. Among some 320,000 clones listed, around nine tenths were seen once. V dropped 1 base and J dropped 8 bases, with 15 bases sitting between them. This CDR3 region has 15 residues. Germline V gene data show CDR1 as LGHDT and CDR2 as YNNKEL (reference sequence).

The chain has TRBV3-1 (or the pseudogene TRBV3-2) and TRBJ2-1, with D possibly matching TRBD2 (7 bases). Sequencing input: PBMCs or T cells enriched from blood (not recorded which). The TCR sequence derives from a man between 60 and 70 years old who had recovered from COVID-19. The CDR3 DNA sequence: TGTGCCAGCAGCCAAGCTATTTTAGGGGGGGATGAGCAGTTCTTC. Protein sequence: CASSQAILGGDEQFF.